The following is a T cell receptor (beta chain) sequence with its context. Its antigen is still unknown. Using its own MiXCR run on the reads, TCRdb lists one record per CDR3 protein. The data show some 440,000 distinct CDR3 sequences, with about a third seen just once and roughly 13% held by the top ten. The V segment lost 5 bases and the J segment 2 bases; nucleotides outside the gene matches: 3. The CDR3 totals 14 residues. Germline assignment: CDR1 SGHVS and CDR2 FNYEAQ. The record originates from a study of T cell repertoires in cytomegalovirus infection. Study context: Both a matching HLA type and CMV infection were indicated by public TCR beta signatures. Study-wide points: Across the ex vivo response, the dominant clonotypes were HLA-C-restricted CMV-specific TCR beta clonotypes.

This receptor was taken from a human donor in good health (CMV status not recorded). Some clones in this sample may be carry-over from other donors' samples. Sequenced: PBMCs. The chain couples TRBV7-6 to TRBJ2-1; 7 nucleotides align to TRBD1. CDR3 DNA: TGTGCCAGCAGCCACAGGGGTCCCTACAATGAGCAGTTCTTC. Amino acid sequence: CASSHRGPYNEQFF.